These 16 T cell receptor beta chains were all obtained from the same sample, sequenced in a study of metastatic and nonmetastatic thyroid tumors. Ahead of thyroid surgery, no patient had received treatment of any kind. TCRdb re-clonotyped the PCR reads via MiXCR. The sample yields more than 20,000 clones, over 10% seen once. Sequencing used blood. The receptors come from a female donor with papillary thyroid cancer or a benign thyroid nodule (not recorded which). Some clones in this sample may be carry-over from other donors' samples.

This clone came up many times. V is TRBV12-3 or TRBV12-4 and J is TRBJ1-5; no definite D call. This CDR3 region has 12 residues. The ends were cut back, 3 bases at V and 8 bases at J, with 8 bases in the middle. CDR3 amino acids: CASSFGSEPQHF. CDR3 DNA: TGTGCCAGCAGTTTCGGCAGTGAGCCCCAGCATTTT.

This clone was seen ten or more times. The chain joins TRBV5-1 to TRBJ2-3; unclear D gene. The germline gives CDR1 SGHRS, CDR2 YFSETQ. V shed 4 bases and J shed 2 bases, with 11 bases lying between them. This CDR3 spans 14 amino acids. In nucleotides, the CDR3 is TGCGCCAGCAGCCCCGGTAGGAACACAGATACGCAGTATTTT. As protein: CASSPGRNTDTQYF.

V gene TRBV20-1 combines with J gene TRBJ1-2; weak D call: TRBD1 (6 bases). The CDR3 length is 12 residues. Trimming left V 8 bases short and J 9 bases short, with 19 bases between. Germline assignment: CDR1 DFQATT and CDR2 SNEGSKA (reference sequence). The CDR3 DNA reads as TGCAGTCTGATAAGGTGGGACACTCGCTACACCTTC. Protein: CSLIRWDTRYTF.

This clone has a count of ten or more. This rearrangement joins TRBV10-3 to TRBJ1-2; possibly TRBD1 for D (5 bases). Germline CDR1 ENHRY, CDR2 SYGVKD. The germline V and J ends were trimmed by 0 bases and 2 bases, with 10 bases remaining between them. The CDR3 sequence is 15 residues long. Written as DNA, the CDR3 is TGTGCCATCAGTGAGTCCCAGGGTCTAAACTATGGCTACACCTTC. Translation gives CAISESQGLNYGYTF.

This clone was counted ten times or more. The chain has TRBV7-9 and TRBJ2-3; no clear D gene. The V gene lost 5 bases and the J gene lost 4 bases, with 7 bases spanning the gap. Germline CDR1 reads SEHNR; CDR2 reads FQNEAQ (reference sequence). The length of the CDR3 is 12 residues. DNA of the CDR3: TGTGCCAGCAGCGAAACTTCAGATACGCAGTATTTT. Translation: CASSETSDTQYF.

Within the sample, this clone is medium-sized (0.01 to 0.1%). The gene calls are TRBV6-1 and TRBJ1-2, with 9 bases that match TRBD1. The CDR3 sequence is 13 residues long. Germline V gene lookup returns CDR1 MNHNS and CDR2 SASEGT. The J segment lost 3 bases and the V segment lost 8 bases, leaving 4 bases of the junction unmatched. The CDR3 reads CASWDREDYGYTF. CDR3 bases: TGTGCCAGCTGGGACAGGGAGGACTATGGCTACACCTTC.

The rearrangement uses TRBV19 and TRBJ1-5, with D perhaps matching TRBD1 (5 bases). The ends were cut back, 5 bases at V and 1 base at J, with 12 bases in the middle. This CDR3 is 15 amino acids long. Germline V gene sequence: CDR1 LNHDA, CDR2 SQIVND (reference sequence). CDR3 region: CASSAGPWSNQPQHF. Here the CDR3 DNA reads TGTGCCAGTAGTGCGGGACCTTGGAGCAATCAGCCCCAGCATTTT. Full variable domain (missing parts from reference TRBV19 and TRBJ1-5): DGGITQSPKYLFRKEGQNVTLSCEQNLNHDAMYWYRQDPGQGLRLIYYSQIVNDFQKGDIAEGYSVSREKKESFPLTVTSAQKNPTAFYLCASSAGPWSNQPQHFGDGTRLSIL.

V gene TRBV14 combines with J gene TRBJ2-3; 10 nucleotides align to TRBD2. Losses at the gene ends were 0 bases for V and 0 bases for J; bases not matched to a gene: 6. This CDR3 is built from 18 residues. The germline V gene encodes CDR1 SGHDN and CDR2 FVKESK. CDR3 DNA: TGTGCCAGCAGCCAAGATCTAGCGGGGGTACCAAGCACAGATACGCAGTATTTT. This encodes CASSQDLAGVPSTDTQYF.

Judged by abundance, this clone is medium-sized. The chain couples TRBV6-2 or TRBV6-3 to TRBJ1-2; weak D call: TRBD1 (5 bases). This CDR3 has 16 amino acids. Trimming stripped 2 bases from V and 4 bases from J, with 17 bases between. CDR1 and CDR2 from the germline V gene are MNHEY and SVGEGT. The CDR3 protein is CASSYPLAGVPYGYTF. The CDR3, as DNA: TGTGCCAGCAGTTACCCCCTGGCGGGGGTTCCCTATGGCTACACCTTC.

This clone occurred many times. The germline gene is not matched at one end of the junction; a read error may be the cause. This chain uses TRBV12-3 or TRBV12-4 with TRBJ1-1; D unclear. CDR3 size: 13 residues. The CDR3 nucleotides read TGTGCCAGCAGTCTAGCTCAGAACACTGAAGCTTTCTTT. Its translation is CASSLAQNTEAFF.

This clone was detected many times. A clone one base away is much larger, so this may be a read error. This chain uses TRBV2 with TRBJ1-1; 7 bases align to TRBD1. The germline CDR1 and CDR2 sequences are SNHLY and FYNNEI. The V and J ends lost 8 bases and 5 bases, in that order; junction bases with no gene match: 14. The CDR3 extends over 15 amino acids. CDR3: CASGQDSIWGTEAFF. The CDR3 DNA sequence: TGTGCCAGCGGACAGGACAGTATCTGGGGGACTGAAGCTTTCTTT.

This clone was picked up many times. This sequence joins TRBV10-3 and TRBJ1-2; 7 bases fit TRBD1. The CDR3 totals 14 residues. Trimming removed 4 bases from V and 4 bases from J; junction bases left unmatched: 6. Germline lookup yields CDR1 ENHRY and CDR2 SYGVKD. The CDR3 sequence is CAISVGQGVYGYTF. The CDR3 DNA follows: TGTGCCATCAGTGTCGGCCAGGGGGTCTATGGCTACACCTTC.

This clone was counted at least ten times. The genes are TRBV6-1 and TRBJ1-1, with D perhaps matching TRBD1 (6 bases). CDR1 MNHNS and CDR2 SASEGT come from the germline V gene. The germline V and J ends were trimmed by 1 base and 3 bases, with 9 bases remaining between them. The CDR3 is made up of 14 amino acids. The CDR3 protein is CASSEGGGHTEAFF. The CDR3 DNA sequence: TGTGCCAGCAGTGAAGGGGGGGGCCACACTGAAGCTTTCTTT.

The chain joins TRBV29-1 to TRBJ2-5; 11 nucleotides match TRBD2. The CDR3 covers 15 residues. With V trimmed by 0 bases and J by 7 bases, 7 bases remained unmatched. Germline values: CDR1 SQVTM, CDR2 ANQGSEA. This chain's CDR3 is CSVEEVLAGGGTQYF. CDR3 nucleotides: TGCAGCGTTGAAGAGGTTCTAGCGGGAGGAGGGACCCAGTACTTC.

In its sample, this clone was seen many times. The gene calls are TRBV5-1 and TRBJ1-1, with D possibly being TRBD1 (5 bases). Per the germline V gene, CDR1 is SGHRS and CDR2 is YFSETQ. Between the trimmed V and J ends, which lost 4 bases and 0 bases, there was a span of 10 bases. This CDR3 contains 14 residues. The CDR3 DNA reads as TGCGCCAGCAGCGGGGGGACGGTGAACACTGAAGCTTTCTTT. This gives the protein CASSGGTVNTEAFF.

This clone has a count of ten or more. The rearrangement links TRBV6-5 to TRBJ1-4; TRBD1 agrees at 9 bases. Trimming cost V 0 bases and J 8 bases; bases outside gene matches: 10. Germline-derived CDR1 and CDR2 are MNHEY and SVGAGI. The CDR3 runs 17 residues. In DNA form, the CDR3 reads TGTGCCAGCAGTTACTCCCACCGGGACAGGGAAAGAGAAAAACTGTTTTTT. The encoded protein is CASSYSHRDREREKLFF.